Listed here are 32 T cell receptor beta chains from one sample, sequenced in a study of identical twins. TCRdb called the 5' RACE reads again in MiXCR, with one record for every CDR3 protein. This sample has 1.5 million to 2 million distinct CDR3 sequences, with about 31% found just once. The sample comprised cord blood. The receptors derive from a newborn girl in good health.

The gene calls are TRBV10-3 and TRBJ2-1; D tentatively reads TRBD1 or TRBD2 (5 bases each). Per the germline V gene, CDR1 is ENHRY and CDR2 is SYGVKD. The CDR3 extends over 15 amino acids. With 10 bases removed from V and 3 bases from J, the gap between germline ends came to 19 bases. The CDR3, as DNA: TGTGCCACTCAGGGTGGGGTTGGGGGCTACAATGAGCAGTTCTTC. It encodes CATQGGVGGYNEQFF.

Only a few counts were recorded for this clonotype. The chain recombines TRBV28 with TRBJ2-7; 9 nucleotides match TRBD1. V gave up 10 bases and J gave up 4 bases; unmatched junction bases: 11. The germline gives CDR1 MDHEN, CDR2 SYDVKM. The CDR3 runs to 14 residues. The CDR3 bases are TGTGCCACCTGCGCCGGGACAGGGACGTACGAGCAGTACTTC. Amino acids: CATCAGTGTYEQYF.

The chain's CDR3 is CASSLSVWDPPHGYTF. The CDR3 coding sequence is TGTGCCAGTAGTCTCAGCGTTTGGGACCCTCCCCATGGCTACACCTTC. V gene TRBV19 combines with J gene TRBJ1-2, with D possibly TRBD1 on 5 matching bases. With 5 bases removed from V and 6 bases from J, the gap between germline ends came to 22 bases. Germline V gene lookup returns CDR1 LNHDA and CDR2 SQIVND (reference sequence). CDR3 length: 16 residues.

A few counts support this clonotype. This rearrangement joins TRBV6-6 to TRBJ1-1; D possibly corresponds to TRBD1 (5 bases). Per germline, CDR1 MNHNY and CDR2 SVGAGI (reference sequence). Trimming pared 2 bases from V and 13 bases from J, leaving 14 bases between. The CDR3 spans 12 residues. In nucleotides, the CDR3 is TGTGCCAGCAGTTACGACAGCTCTTCAGTTTTCTTT. Translation gives CASSYDSSSVFF.

This clonotype was observed a handful of times. The chain links TRBV24-1 to TRBJ2-1; 7 positions agree with TRBD1. CDR1 and CDR2 from the germline V gene are KGHDR and SFDVKD. CDR3 length equals 16 residues. V lost 4 bases and J lost 8; bases outside the gene matches: 13. The CDR3 DNA reads as TGTGCCACCAGTGACCCCACAGGGGTGGCCCGCGATGAGCAGTTCTTC. This encodes CATSDPTGVARDEQFF.

V is TRBV13 and J is TRBJ1-5; 7 nucleotides match TRBD1. Trimming at V came to 5 bases and at J to 3 bases, leaving 7 bases not matched to a gene. This CDR3 comprises 15 residues. CDR1 is PRHDT, CDR2 FYEKMQ, per germline (reference sequence). The DNA for the CDR3 is TGTGCCAGCAGCCAAACAGGGGCTCTCAATCAGCCCCAGCATTTT. This codes for CASSQTGALNQPQHF.

There are a few counts of this clonotype. CDR3 bases: TGTGCCAGCAGTTTCACAGGGGGCGCCGGCTACGAGCAGTACTTC. It translates to CASSFTGGAGYEQYF. The chain employs TRBV28 and TRBJ2-7; 9 bases agree with TRBD1. CDR1 and CDR2 from the germline V gene are MDHEN and SYDVKM. The ends lost 3 bases at V and 3 bases at J; junction bases unmatched: 6. CDR3 length equals 15 residues.

The rearrangement links TRBV29-1 to TRBJ1-1; no clear D. This CDR3 comprises 11 residues. Per germline, CDR1 SQVTM and CDR2 ANQGSEA. Trimming left V 6 bases short and J 5 bases short, with 10 bases between. CDR3 sequence: CSVATWTEAFF. The DNA of the CDR3 is TGCAGCGTCGCGACGTGGACTGAAGCTTTCTTT.

CDR3 nucleotide sequence: TGCAGCGTTCGGCTAGCGGGGGGTAGCACAGATACGCAGTATTTT. Protein sequence: CSVRLAGGSTDTQYF. V usage is TRBV29-1 and J usage is TRBJ2-3; 11 bases fit TRBD2. Germline-derived CDR1 and CDR2 are SQVTM and ANQGSEA. CDR3 length: 15 residues. V lost 5 bases, J lost 0 bases, and 4 bases stayed unmatched.

This chain connects TRBV29-1 to TRBJ2-3; the D gene is possibly TRBD1 (5 bases). The CDR3 has 12 amino acids. Germline CDR1 is SQVTM and CDR2 is ANQGSEA. V was clipped by 7 bases and J by 7 bases, with 15 bases between them. Here the CDR3 reads CSARTAGYTQYF. The CDR3 DNA follows: TGCAGCGCACGGACGGCAGGGTATACGCAGTATTTT.

The J gene is TRBJ2-3, the V gene TRBV29-1; TRBD2 is a possible D gene (10 bases). Trimming cost V 7 bases and J 2 bases, with 34 bases left between them. Germline V lookup: CDR1 SQVTM, CDR2 ANQGSEA. The CDR3 loop spans 20 amino acids. Here the CDR3 reads CSARLYRGRAAGGITDTQYF. Written as DNA, the CDR3 is TGCAGCGCCCGACTTTACAGGGGGCGCGCAGCGGGAGGGATCACAGATACGCAGTATTTT.

Turning to this clonotype: One junction end disagrees with the germline gene, perhaps due to a read error. The chain joins TRBV5-1 to TRBJ2-7; 9 bases fit TRBD2. This CDR3 has 14 residues. Germline-derived CDR1 and CDR2 are SGHRS and YFSETQ. CDR3 sequence reads: CASSLEGLAVEQYF. CDR3 nucleotide sequence: TGTGCCAGCAGCTTAGAGGGACTAGCAGTAGAGCAGTACTTC.

This clonotype showed up many times. The chain has TRBV28 and TRBJ2-7; 7 bases line up with TRBD1. With V trimmed by 5 bases and J by 0 bases, 7 bases remained unmatched. This CDR3 region has 15 residues. CDR1 is MDHEN and CDR2 is SYDVKM in the germline V gene. CDR3 region: CASSPTTGSSYEQYF. The DNA for the CDR3 is TGTGCCAGCAGTCCAACGACAGGGAGCTCCTACGAGCAGTACTTC.

This rearrangement joins TRBV15 to TRBJ2-7; 12 nucleotides agree with TRBD2. J lost 3 bases, V lost 0 bases, and 9 bases had no gene match. This CDR3 is 18 amino acids long. Germline CDR1 is LNHNV and CDR2 is YYDKDF (reference sequence). DNA of the CDR3: TGTGCCACCAGCAGAGACACATCTGGACTAGCGGGATTCTACGAGCAGTACTTC. Translation: CATSRDTSGLAGFYEQYF.

The chain couples TRBV4-1 to TRBJ1-5, with 7 bases identical to TRBD1. The germline V gene encodes CDR1 MGHRA and CDR2 YSYEKL. CDR3 length: 15 amino acids. The V segment lost 6 bases and the J segment 0 bases; nucleotides outside the gene matches: 5. CDR3 sequence (DNA): TGCGCCAGCAGACAGGGGACGAATAGCAATCAGCCCCAGCATTTT. It translates to CASRQGTNSNQPQHF.

On this clonotype: The junction and the germline gene differ at one end; a read error may be behind it. The V gene is TRBV6-1, the J gene TRBJ1-1, with 7 bases lining up with TRBD1. The V gene's germline CDR1 is MNHNS and CDR2 SASEGT. The CDR3 runs to 14 residues. The CDR3 protein is CASSEVQGGTKAFF. CDR3 nucleotide sequence: TGTGCCAGCAGTGAAGTCCAGGGGGGCACTAAAGCTTTCTTT.

The rearrangement uses TRBV9 and TRBJ2-5, with a tentative D call TRBD2 (6 bases). The CDR3 has 15 residues. CDR1 is SGDLS and CDR2 is YYNGEE in the germline V gene. Trimming pared 0 bases from V and 3 bases from J, leaving 12 bases between. CDR3 residues: CASSVGGVMKETQYF. In DNA form, the CDR3 reads TGTGCCAGCAGCGTAGGGGGGGTCATGAAAGAGACCCAGTACTTC.

Remarks on this clonotype: Just one base apart from a much larger clone, this may be a read error. The chain links TRBV12-3 or TRBV12-4 to TRBJ2-1; no clear D. CDR3 size: 15 residues. For the CDR3, the DNA is TGTGCCAGCAGTTCTAACACTGGCTCCTGCAATGAGCAGTTCTTC. Protein sequence: CASSSNTGSCNEQFF.

This clonotype was observed a handful of times. The chain joins TRBV6-1 to TRBJ1-2; D is possibly TRBD1 (6 bases). V dropped 0 bases and J dropped 4 bases, with 12 bases sitting between them. The germline V gene encodes CDR1 MNHNS and CDR2 SASEGT. This CDR3 region has 15 residues. CDR3 region: CASSEATGAGYGYTF. The CDR3 region has the DNA TGTGCCAGCAGTGAAGCGACGGGGGCCGGCTATGGCTACACCTTC.

With regard to this clonotype: Relative to the germline gene, one junction end is altered; a read error may explain this. This chain links TRBV20-1 with TRBJ2-7; TRBD2 agrees at 9 bases. CDR3 length: 12 residues. The germline V gene has CDR1 DFQATT and CDR2 SNEGSKA (reference sequence). The CDR3 DNA follows: TGCAGCGCTAGAAAGCGGGGGGTTGAGCAGTACTTC. This encodes CSARKRGVEQYF.

The chain joins TRBV11-1 to TRBJ1-1, with D perhaps matching TRBD1 (5 bases). Between the trimmed V and J ends, which lost 4 bases and 5 bases, there was a span of 14 bases. The CDR3 runs to 14 residues. Germline V gene data show CDR1 as SGHAT and CDR2 as FQDESV (reference sequence). CDR3 sequence reads: CASSSAVHRTEAFF. The DNA for the CDR3 is TGTGCCAGCAGCTCGGCGGTGCACAGGACTGAAGCTTTCTTT.

This clonotype has more than one count but fewer than ten. The genes are TRBV29-1 and TRBJ2-7, with D tentatively TRBD1 (6 bases). The ends were cut back, 3 bases at V and 0 bases at J, with 12 bases in the middle. The CDR3 runs to 14 residues. Germline CDR1 and CDR2: SQVTM and ANQGSEA. CDR3 residues: CSVEGDTASYEQYF. In DNA form, the CDR3 reads TGCAGCGTTGAGGGGGACACGGCCTCCTACGAGCAGTACTTC.

This chain links TRBV4-2 with TRBJ2-3; 9 bases fit TRBD1. V lost 5 bases to trimming and J lost 4 bases; unmatched junction nucleotides: 7. Germline V lookup: CDR1 LGHNA, CDR2 YNFKEQ. The CDR3 runs to 15 residues. DNA for the CDR3: TGTGCCAGCAGCGCCCGGGACAGGGACTCAGATACGCAGTATTTT. Translating gives CASSARDRDSDTQYF.

The table lists this clonotype with a few counts. The chain uses TRBV20-1 and TRBJ1-6; TRBD1 might be the D (5 bases). Germline CDR1 reads DFQATT; CDR2 reads SNEGSKA (reference sequence). The CDR3 length is 14 residues. Trimming took off 5 bases at V and 12 bases at J, with 20 bases between the two ends. CDR3 in DNA: TGCAGTGCTCGGCCCCGGGACCGCAGAGGACCCCTCCACTTT. Encoded protein: CSARPRDRRGPLHF.

This clonotype was recorded at least ten times. The V call is TRBV6-6, the J call TRBJ2-7; possible D gene TRBD1, 5 bases. V was clipped by 3 bases and J by 3 bases, with 12 bases between them. The length of the CDR3 is 14 residues. Looked up from germline, CDR1 is MNHNY and CDR2 is SVGAGI (reference sequence). CDR3 nucleotides: TGTGCCAGCAGTTATGGTTCAGGGCGCTACGAGCAGTACTTC. The encoded protein is CASSYGSGRYEQYF.

This chain joins TRBV7-9 and TRBJ2-2; D remains ambiguous. Germline CDR1 and CDR2: SEHNR and FQNEAQ (reference sequence). The CDR3 is made up of 15 amino acids. The V gene lost 1 base and the J gene lost 1 base, with 7 bases spanning the gap. The DNA for the CDR3 is TGTGCCAGCAGCTTAGACTCCCTGAACACCGGGGAGCTGTTTTTT. It codes for CASSLDSLNTGELFF.

The chain is built from TRBV11-1 and TRBJ2-1; the D gene could be TRBD1 or TRBD2 (6 bases each). Germline-derived CDR1 and CDR2 are SGHAT and FQDESV (reference sequence). V gave up 5 bases and J gave up 8 bases, with 10 bases separating them. CDR3 length: 12 amino acids. The CDR3 region has the DNA TGTGCCAGCAGCGGGGGGCTTGATGAGCAGTTCTTC. Translation gives CASSGGLDEQFF. Looking up the rest from reference TRBV11-1 and TRBJ2-1 gives the full variable domain: EAEVAQSPRYKITEKSQAVAFWCDPISGHATLYWYRQILGQGPELLVQFQDESVVDDSQLPKDRFSAERLKGVDSTLKIQPAELGDSAMYLCASSGGLDEQFFGPGTRLTVL.

This sequence joins TRBV12-3 or TRBV12-4 and TRBJ2-7; D ambiguous. The CDR3 is 13 residues long. Trimming cost V 6 bases and J 7 bases, with 16 bases left between them. The CDR3 loop reads CASSSPGYVEQYF. In DNA form, the CDR3 reads TGTGCCAGCAGCTCCCCGGGTTACGTGGAGCAGTACTTC.

J is TRBJ2-3 and V is TRBV13; 10 bases are a match to TRBD2. V lost 2 bases and J lost 6; bases outside the gene matches: 11. The CDR3 is 17 amino acids. From germline, CDR1 is PRHDT and CDR2 FYEKMQ (reference sequence). This CDR3 reads CASSLLLPVLAGDTQYF. The CDR3 DNA sequence: TGTGCCAGCAGCTTACTGCTCCCGGTACTAGCGGGGGATACGCAGTATTTT.

The rearrangement joins TRBV20-1 to TRBJ2-1; D is ambiguous. Germline V gene lookup returns CDR1 DFQATT and CDR2 SNEGSKA (reference sequence). With 0 bases removed from V and 8 bases from J, the gap between germline ends came to 17 bases. CDR3 length equals 15 residues. CDR3 nucleotides: TGCAGTGCTAGAGATCCTTCCCGGGTGGTCGATGAGCAGTTCTTC. This codes for CSARDPSRVVDEQFF.

This chain links TRBV3-1 with TRBJ2-7; TRBD2 matches at 8 bases. With 2 bases clipped from V and 4 bases from J, the junction kept 7 bases outside the gene matches. Germline loops: CDR1 LGHDT, CDR2 YNNKEL (reference sequence). The CDR3 runs 15 residues. CDR3 DNA sequence: TGTGCCAGCAGCCAAACTAGCGGTCGTAGGTACGAGCAGTACTTC. Protein product: CASSQTSGRRYEQYF.

This clonotype was observed a few times. The DNA for the CDR3 is TGCGCCAGCAGATCAGACGGCTACGAGCAGTACTTC. It encodes CASRSDGYEQYF. The V gene is TRBV5-1, the J gene TRBJ2-7, with D unclear. From germline, CDR1 is SGHRS and CDR2 YFSETQ. The CDR3 extends over 12 amino acids. V lost 5 bases and J lost 3, with 9 bases in between.